This entry is about one TCR beta chain. There is no known antigen for this receptor. Per-nucleotide qualities are absent, and no much larger clonotype sits a single base away. Receptor libraries were prepared by RT-PCR. The reads were generated on an Illumina HiSeq 2500. TCRdb's own reprocessing of the public reads used fastp at Q25 and MiXCR and kept productive beta chains. Records with the same CDR3 protein are collapsed into one entry carrying the most frequent genes and DNA. This sample has a few hundred thousand distinct CDR3 sequences in its table, and 14% of those were observed once. Jointly, the top ten make up roughly 11% of the sample. The data stem from a study of response to subunit inactivated influenza vaccine listed by TCRdb under 2018. Broadly, across the study: To follow how T cells responded to a trivalent subunit inactivated influenza vaccine, the researchers relied on deep quantitative profiling of the T cell receptor repertoire.

The full study reports these points: It was suggested by the authors that each seasonal influenza vaccination may recruit only a limited number of new T cells.

The CDR3 sequence holds 14 residues, the cysteine and phenylalanine included. CDR3 DNA is the only sequence kept; it has 42 bases, read in frame from the first base. The germline V gene provides CDR1 SGHTA and CDR2 FQGNSA. The junction carries 8 bases between V and J, which are trimmed by 3 bases and 0 bases respectively. This sample comprised PBMCs from blood, obtained roughly 13 days after vaccination. The chain was built from TRBV7-2 and TRBJ1-2; the D gene assignment is ambiguous. The receptor's source is a man in his fifties or sixties who received an inactivated influenza vaccine. Donor details come from another sample of the same person, matched by shared clones. CDR3 reads: CASSFPVANYGYTF. The DNA sequence reads TGTGCCAGCAGCTTTCCCGTAGCTAACTATGGCTACACCTTC.